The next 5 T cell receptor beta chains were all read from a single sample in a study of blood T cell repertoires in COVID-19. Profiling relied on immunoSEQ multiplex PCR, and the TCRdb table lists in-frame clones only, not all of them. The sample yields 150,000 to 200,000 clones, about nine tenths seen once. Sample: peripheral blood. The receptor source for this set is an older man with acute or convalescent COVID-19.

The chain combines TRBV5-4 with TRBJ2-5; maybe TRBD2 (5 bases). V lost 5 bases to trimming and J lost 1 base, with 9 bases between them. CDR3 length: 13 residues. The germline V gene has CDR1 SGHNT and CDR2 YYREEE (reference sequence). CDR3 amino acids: CASSSGLQETQYF. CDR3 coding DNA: TGTGCCAGCAGTTCCGGACTCCAAGAGACCCAGTACTTC.

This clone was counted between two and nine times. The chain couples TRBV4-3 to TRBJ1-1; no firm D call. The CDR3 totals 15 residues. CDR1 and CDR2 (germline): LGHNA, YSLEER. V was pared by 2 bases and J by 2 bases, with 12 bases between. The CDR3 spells CASSQIFGSNTEAFF. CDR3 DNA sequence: TGCGCCAGCAGCCAAATCTTCGGGAGCAACACTGAAGCTTTCTTT.

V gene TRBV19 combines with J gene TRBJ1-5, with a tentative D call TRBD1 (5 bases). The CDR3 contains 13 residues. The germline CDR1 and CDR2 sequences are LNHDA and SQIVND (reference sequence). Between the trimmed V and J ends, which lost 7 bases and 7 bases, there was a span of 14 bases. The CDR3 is CASTARVYQPQHF. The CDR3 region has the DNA TGTGCCAGTACAGCCAGGGTATACCAGCCCCAGCATTTT.

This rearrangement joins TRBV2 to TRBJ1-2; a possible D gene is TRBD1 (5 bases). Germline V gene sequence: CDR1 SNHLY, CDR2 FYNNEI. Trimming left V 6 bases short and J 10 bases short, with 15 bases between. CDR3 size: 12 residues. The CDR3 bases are TGTGCCAGCAGACGGGACTCTCCCTACTACACCTTC. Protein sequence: CASRRDSPYYTF.

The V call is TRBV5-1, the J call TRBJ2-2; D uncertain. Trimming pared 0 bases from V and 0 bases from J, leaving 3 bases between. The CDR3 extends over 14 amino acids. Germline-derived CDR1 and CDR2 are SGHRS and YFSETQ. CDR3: CASSLGANTGELFF. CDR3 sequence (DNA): TGCGCCAGCAGCTTGGGCGCGAACACCGGGGAGCTGTTTTTT.